These 27 T cell receptor beta chains were sequenced from one sample in a study of human T cells and chemical hapten exposure. Each CDR3 protein is one row after TCRdb ran MiXCR on the RACE reads. The sample has 280,000 or so distinct CDR3 sequences; around 7% are singletons. Time point in this sample: pre-sensitization, week 0. The treatment is: therapeutic diphenylcyclopropenone sensitization with weekly scalp DPC. The input for sequencing was whole blood, taken in connection with sensitization to the hapten diphenylcyclopropenone (DPC). The receptors originated from a man aged 18 to 30 with alopecia areata. Some clones in this sample may be carry-over from other donors' samples.

The chain's CDR3 is CASSSPAGSGKNIQYF. CDR3 nucleotide sequence: TGTGCCAGCAGTTCCCCTGCGGGGTCGGGGAAAAACATTCAGTACTTC. J is TRBJ2-4 and V is TRBV28, with D perhaps TRBD2 (6 bases). The CDR3 extends over 16 amino acids. Germline V gene sequence: CDR1 MDHEN, CDR2 SYDVKM. The germline V and J ends were trimmed by 4 bases and 4 bases, with 17 bases remaining between them.

Turning to this clonotype: A read error is possible here, since a much larger clone lies one base away. CDR3 sequence: CASSLRRSSYNEQSF. CDR3 coding DNA: TGTGCCAGCAGCTTAAGACGGAGCTCCTACAATGAGCAGTCCTTC. The rearrangement uses TRBV7-2 and TRBJ2-1; the D is unclear. This CDR3 has 15 amino acids. Germline loops: CDR1 SGHTA, CDR2 FQGNSA.

This clonotype appeared a few times. The J gene is TRBJ2-7, the V gene TRBV6-1; either TRBD1 or TRBD2 may supply D (5 bases each). This CDR3 comprises 15 residues. The V gene lost 8 bases and the J gene lost 0 bases, with 17 bases spanning the gap. CDR1 is MNHNS and CDR2 is SASEGT in the germline V gene. In nucleotides, the CDR3 is TGTGCCAGCCCAAATGGGACCGCAATCTCCTACGAGCAGTACTTC. This translates into CASPNGTAISYEQYF.

This clonotype was seen many times. V usage is TRBV7-7 and J usage is TRBJ1-2; D not certain. The CDR3 sequence is 13 residues long. Germline CDR1 and CDR2: SSHAT and FNYEAQ (reference sequence). The CDR3 sequence: CGAKGLKWYGYTF. The CDR3 bases are TGTGGGGCCAAAGGCCTTAAGTGGTATGGCTACACCTTC.

This clonotype was seen a handful of times. The chain is built from TRBV10-3 and TRBJ1-1; 11 bases map to TRBD1. The CDR3 runs to 15 residues. Germline loops: CDR1 ENHRY, CDR2 SYGVKD. J gave up 6 bases and V 5 bases, and 8 bases lay outside the gene matches. CDR3 residues: CAISPLGQGGPEAFF. The DNA of the CDR3 is TGTGCCATCAGTCCCCTGGGACAGGGGGGCCCTGAAGCTTTCTTT.

The chain recombines TRBV5-1 with TRBJ2-5; D might be TRBD1 (6 bases). Trimming left V 4 bases short and J 5 bases short, with 15 bases between. Germline loops: CDR1 SGHRS, CDR2 YFSETQ. This CDR3 comprises 14 residues. This chain's CDR3 is CASSQRTAQETQYF. The CDR3 DNA is TGCGCCAGCAGCCAACGGACAGCCCAGGAGACCCAGTACTTC.

This clonotype was picked up a small number of times. The chain uses TRBV29-1 and TRBJ2-5; D ambiguous. Trimming left V 2 bases short and J 1 base short, with 2 bases between. Germline V gives CDR1 SQVTM, CDR2 ANQGSEA. This CDR3 is built from 11 residues. CDR3 loop: CSVESQETQYF. CDR3 coding DNA: TGCAGCGTTGAAAGCCAAGAGACCCAGTACTTC.

This clonotype was seen many times. V and J are TRBV7-6 and TRBJ2-5; perhaps TRBD2 as D (6 bases). CDR3 length equals 16 residues. V lost 1 base to trimming and J lost 1 base, with 13 bases between them. The germline V gene has CDR1 SGHVS and CDR2 FNYEAQ. DNA for the CDR3: TGTGCCAGCAGCTTAGTAGGGGCGGGGCGCCAAGAGACCCAGTACTTC. Translated: CASSLVGAGRQETQYF. The whole variable domain, remainder taken from reference TRBV7-6 and TRBJ2-5, is GAGVSQSPRYKVTKRGQDVALRCDPISGHVSLYWYRQALGQGPEFLTYFNYEAQQDKSGLPNDRFSAERPEGSISTLTIQRTEQRDSAMYRCASSLVGAGRQETQYFGPGTRLLVL.

This chain links TRBV6-2 or TRBV6-3 with TRBJ2-7; tentative D call: TRBD2 (5 bases). The CDR3 runs to 15 residues. V lost 2 bases and J 0 bases, leaving 11 bases between the germline ends. Germline loops: CDR1 MNHEY, CDR2 SVGEGT. CDR3 in amino acids: CASSYGGLSSYEQYV. CDR3 DNA sequence: TGTGCCAGCAGTTACGGTGGACTCAGCTCCTACGAGCAGTACGTC.

The rearrangement joins TRBV7-3 to TRBJ2-1; perhaps TRBD1 as D (5 bases). In germline, CDR1 is SGHTA, CDR2 FQGTGA. Between the trimmed V and J ends, which lost 2 bases and 5 bases, there was a span of 13 bases. CDR3 length equals 15 residues. In nucleotides, the CDR3 is TGTGCCAGCAGCTTATGGGGCTCAAGAGACAATGAGCAGTTCTTC. As protein: CASSLWGSRDNEQFF.

This clonotype was observed a few times. A junction end diverges from the germline sequence, so it may reflect a read error. In DNA, the CDR3 is TGTGCCAGCAGACCGACCACTGGCGTCCACTACGGCTACACCTTC. It yields the protein CASRPTTGVHYGYTF. This sequence joins TRBV7-9 and TRBJ1-2; D not resolved. The CDR3 extends over 15 amino acids. Germline V lookup: CDR1 SEHNR, CDR2 FQNEAQ (reference sequence).

This clonotype was counted a few times. CDR3: CASSHGQNSPLHF. CDR3 coding DNA: TGCGCCAGCAGCCACGGACAGAATTCACCCCTCCACTTT. The genes are TRBV4-3 and TRBJ1-6; D is perhaps TRBD1 (6 bases). Germline V lookup: CDR1 LGHNA, CDR2 YSLEER. Between the trimmed V and J ends, which lost 3 bases and 7 bases, there was a span of 7 bases. The CDR3 extends over 13 amino acids.

V usage is TRBV4-3 and J usage is TRBJ2-6; TRBD1 matches at 10 bases. CDR3 length equals 16 residues. Looked up from germline, CDR1 is LGHNA and CDR2 is YSLEER. V shed 3 bases and J 4 bases; nucleotides not matched to a gene: 3. The CDR3 DNA sequence: TGCGCCAGCAGCCAGGGACAGGGGACGGGGGCCAACGTCCTGACTTTC. Its translation: CASSQGQGTGANVLTF.

The chain carries TRBV7-2 and TRBJ1-4, with 7 bases identical to TRBD1. CDR3 length: 14 residues. From germline, CDR1 is SGHTA and CDR2 FQGNSA. With V trimmed by 4 bases and J by 3 bases, 2 bases remained unmatched. CDR3 region: CASSYDRANEKLFF. In DNA, the CDR3 is TGTGCCAGCAGCTATGACAGGGCTAATGAAAAACTGTTTTTT. Full variable domain (missing parts from reference TRBV7-2 and TRBJ1-4): GAGVSQSPSNKVTEKGKDVELRCDPISGHTALYWYRQSLGQGLEFLIYFQGNSAPDKSGLPSDRFSAERTGGSVSTLTIQRTQQEDSAVYLCASSYDRANEKLFFGSGTQLSVL.

This clonotype was counted at least ten times. At one boundary the junction diverges from the germline segment, which might be a read error. The chain uses TRBV11-2 and TRBJ1-4, with D hard to call. The germline gives CDR1 SGHAT, CDR2 FQNNGV. The CDR3 has 14 residues. The CDR3 protein is CASSLELTNEKLFF. CDR3 coding DNA: TGTGCCAGCAGTTTAGAGTTAACTAATGAAAAACTGTTTTTT.

Many counts were recorded for this clonotype. The rearrangement joins TRBV4-3 to TRBJ1-2; D may be TRBD1 (5 bases). The CDR3 contains 18 residues. V was trimmed by 0 bases and J by 0 bases, leaving 17 bases between them. Germline lookup yields CDR1 LGHNA and CDR2 YSLEER. The CDR3 spells CASSQETGRDPTNYGYTF. The CDR3 coding sequence is TGCGCCAGCAGCCAAGAAACCGGCCGGGACCCAACTAACTATGGCTACACCTTC.

This clonotype was detected only a few times. The CDR3 DNA sequence: TGTGCCAGCAGTGAAATCCGGGGGCGGAATGAAAAACTGTTTTTT. Translating gives CASSEIRGRNEKLFF. The V call is TRBV6-1, the J call TRBJ1-4; D might be TRBD1 (6 bases). Trimming left V 2 bases short and J 5 bases short, with 12 bases between. Germline V gene lookup returns CDR1 MNHNS and CDR2 SASEGT. This CDR3 region has 15 residues.

The chain links TRBV9 to TRBJ2-7; perhaps TRBD1 as D (6 bases). The V and J ends lost 1 base and 6 bases respectively, with 11 bases between them. Germline V gene data show CDR1 as SGDLS and CDR2 as YYNGEE. The CDR3 totals 13 residues. CDR3 DNA sequence: TGTGCCAGCAGCGTAACGCAGGGGTCCGAGCAGTACGTC. It is translated as CASSVTQGSEQYV.

This clonotype was picked up many times. V is TRBV6-2 or TRBV6-3 and J is TRBJ2-6; TRBD1 aligns across 8 bases. The CDR3 has 15 amino acids. CDR1 is MNHEY, CDR2 SVGEGT, per germline. Trimming at V came to 6 bases and at J to 2 bases, leaving 3 bases not matched to a gene. CDR3 loop: CASSPTGAGANVLTF. The CDR3 region has the DNA TGTGCCAGCAGCCCGACAGGGGCTGGGGCCAACGTCCTGACTTTC.

This clonotype was recorded many times. This sequence joins TRBV9 and TRBJ2-3; 8 positions match TRBD2. The CDR3 contains 18 residues. J gave up 2 bases and V 3 bases, and 14 bases lay outside the gene matches. The germline V gene encodes CDR1 SGDLS and CDR2 YYNGEE. For the CDR3, the DNA is TGTGCCAGCAGCGCCACCCCCGGAGCGGGGGCCCCCACAGATACGCAGTATTTT. Its translation is CASSATPGAGAPTDTQYF.

The CDR3 bases are TGCGGGACCGGGACAGGGGGCTTGGAGACCCAGTACTTC. Its translation is CGTGTGGLETQYF. V gene TRBV20-1 combines with J gene TRBJ2-5; 12 bases agree with TRBD1. This CDR3 spans 13 amino acids. CDR1 and CDR2 (germline): DFQATT, SNEGSKA (reference sequence).

This clonotype was detected many times. This chain links TRBV3-1 with TRBJ1-2, with TRBD1 identical over 7 bases. The CDR3 contains 14 residues. Germline trimming cut 6 bases from V and 6 bases from J; bases unmatched to any gene: 10. The V gene's germline CDR1 is LGHDT and CDR2 YNNKEL (reference sequence). The CDR3 region is CASSIFDRAHGYTF. The CDR3 region has the DNA TGTGCCAGCAGTATCTTCGACAGGGCCCATGGCTACACCTTC.

V gene TRBV7-6 combines with J gene TRBJ2-1, with D uncertain. Trimming left V 1 base short and J 3 bases short, with 7 bases between. The CDR3 loop spans 14 amino acids. CDR1 and CDR2 (germline): SGHVS, FNYEAQ. The CDR3 protein is CASSLGMGYNEQFF. The CDR3 region has the DNA TGTGCCAGCAGCTTAGGCATGGGCTACAATGAGCAGTTCTTC.

The chain combines TRBV7-2 with TRBJ2-2, with D possibly called TRBD1 or TRBD2 (5 bases each). The CDR3 sequence is 16 residues long. Germline lookup yields CDR1 SGHTA and CDR2 FQGNSA. Trimming cost V 0 bases and J 7 bases, with 15 bases left between them. The CDR3 loop reads CASSLALAGWGGELFF. The CDR3 coding sequence is TGTGCCAGCAGCTTAGCGCTAGCAGGGTGGGGCGGGGAGCTGTTTTTT.

There are a few counts of this clonotype. The chain carries TRBV29-1 and TRBJ2-1; D may be TRBD1 (6 bases). The CDR3 covers 13 residues. CDR1 SQVTM and CDR2 ANQGSEA come from the germline V gene. Trimming took 4 bases from V and 10 from J, leaving 17 bases between them. The CDR3 DNA follows: TGCAGCGTTGTAAGGACAGCCACTGGGGAGCAGTTCTTC. Protein product: CSVVRTATGEQFF.

The chain joins TRBV28 to TRBJ2-3; D not certain. Germline CDR1 MDHEN, CDR2 SYDVKM. V was pared by 5 bases and J by 2 bases, with 5 bases between. This CDR3 contains 12 residues. In DNA, the CDR3 is TGTGCCAGCAGTGCCCCCACAGATACGCAGTATTTT. Amino acid sequence: CASSAPTDTQYF.

J is TRBJ2-1 and V is TRBV6-5; no clear D. The CDR3 runs 17 residues. Trimming pared 2 bases from V and 0 bases from J, leaving 14 bases between. Germline V CDR1 and CDR2: MNHEY, SVGAGI. CDR3 nucleotide sequence: TGTGCCAGCAGTTACGATTCAGATCCCAGCTCCTACAATGAGCAGTTCTTC. This sequence encodes CASSYDSDPSSYNEQFF.